The next 11 T cell receptor beta chains were all read from a single sample in a study of blood T cell repertoires in COVID-19. Libraries were prepared by immunoSEQ multiplex PCR; TCRdb keeps only in-frame clonotypes and omits some of them. This sample has 100,000 or so clones; over 75% occur once, and the top ten carry around 6.9%. Material: peripheral blood. The receptors shown here come from a woman aged 60 to 75 with acute or convalescent COVID-19.

This chain uses TRBV19 with TRBJ1-5; D may be TRBD1 (5 bases). Germline-derived CDR1 and CDR2 are LNHDA and SQIVND (reference sequence). The CDR3 covers 15 residues. V was shortened by 5 bases and J by 0 bases, with 11 bases between the two germline ends. In DNA form, the CDR3 reads TGTGCCAGTAGTGGCAGGGTGGATAGCAATCAGCCCCAGCATTTT. Protein sequence: CASSGRVDSNQPQHF.

This clone was seen only once. This chain joins TRBV19 and TRBJ2-5; 8 positions agree with TRBD2. There are 16 residues in the CDR3. Looked up from germline, CDR1 is LNHDA and CDR2 is SQIVND (reference sequence). V dropped 1 base and J dropped 1; count of bases not matched to a gene: 5. CDR3 sequence (DNA): TGTGCCAGTAGTATAGTGGCGGGAGGACCCCAAGAGACCCAGTACTTC. Protein: CASSIVAGGPQETQYF.

The rearrangement joins TRBV6-1 to TRBJ1-2; no definite D call. The germline CDR1 and CDR2 sequences are MNHNS and SASEGT. Trimming pared 1 base from V and 4 bases from J, leaving 10 bases between. This CDR3 region has 14 residues. As DNA, the CDR3 is TGTGCCAGCAGTGAAGGGGCCTTCAGCTATGGCTACACCTTC. As protein: CASSEGAFSYGYTF.

V and J are TRBV18 and TRBJ2-5, with D possibly TRBD1 on 6 matching bases. The germline CDR1 and CDR2 sequences are KGHSH and LQKENI. This CDR3 has 14 amino acids. V lost 3 bases and J lost 5, with 13 bases in between. CDR3: CASSPLQGGETQYF. CDR3 bases: TGTGCCAGCTCACCTCTACAGGGTGGGGAGACCCAGTACTTC.

The chain combines TRBV4-1 with TRBJ2-1, with 7 bases identical to TRBD2. CDR3 length: 15 residues. V was pared by 0 bases and J by 5 bases, with 4 bases of the junction left unmatched. The germline V gene has CDR1 MGHRA and CDR2 YSYEKL. The CDR3 bases are TGCGCCAGCAGCCAAGAAGCGGGAATACACAATGAGCAGTTCTTC. Encoded protein: CASSQEAGIHNEQFF.

This sequence joins TRBV24-1 and TRBJ2-1, with D perhaps TRBD1 (5 bases). Germline V lookup: CDR1 KGHDR, CDR2 SFDVKD. Trimming stripped 7 bases from V and 5 bases from J, with 14 bases between. CDR3 length equals 14 residues. The CDR3 sequence: CATRGMTENNEQFF. CDR3 in DNA: TGTGCCACCAGGGGGATGACAGAGAACAATGAGCAGTTCTTC.

The CDR3 region has the DNA TGTGCCAGCATGGGGAGCGGGGCAGATACGCAGTATTTT. This sequence encodes CASMGSGADTQYF. This chain connects TRBV2 to TRBJ2-3, with 7 bases fitting TRBD2. The germline V gene encodes CDR1 SNHLY and CDR2 FYNNEI. The CDR3 is made up of 13 amino acids. With 7 bases clipped from V and 4 bases from J, the junction kept 5 bases outside the gene matches.

This CDR3 is CASRQGAFTPQHF. CDR3 bases: TGTGCCAGTAGACAGGGGGCATTTACGCCCCAGCATTTT. The chain combines TRBV19 with TRBJ1-5; 9 bases match TRBD1. The CDR3 has 13 residues. Germline assignment: CDR1 LNHDA and CDR2 SQIVND (reference sequence). J lost 9 bases, V lost 6 bases, and 6 bases had no gene match.

The V and J genes are TRBV7-9 and TRBJ2-7; 9 positions agree with TRBD1. Germline-derived CDR1 and CDR2 are SEHNR and FQNEAQ (reference sequence). V lost 5 bases to trimming and J lost 4 bases; unmatched junction nucleotides: 6. CDR3 size: 14 residues. This chain's CDR3 is CASSPGQGVYEQYF. The CDR3 DNA reads as TGTGCCAGCAGCCCGGGACAGGGAGTTTACGAGCAGTACTTC.

Only one count was recorded for this clone. The V call is TRBV7-8, the J call TRBJ1-1; no firm D call. The CDR3 loop spans 12 amino acids. Germline CDR1 and CDR2: SGHVS and FQNEAQ. V gave up 2 bases and J gave up 6 bases, with 7 bases separating them. CDR3 residues: CASSLRGSEAFF. The CDR3 nucleotides are TGTGCCAGCAGCTTAAGAGGGTCTGAAGCTTTCTTT.

This clone was found once. The chain has TRBV5-1 and TRBJ1-5; D is uncertain. There are 14 residues in the CDR3. Germline V gives CDR1 SGHRS, CDR2 YFSETQ. V was pared by 0 bases and J by 0 bases, with 4 bases between. The CDR3: CASSLAGSNQPQHF. In DNA form, the CDR3 reads TGCGCCAGCAGCTTGGCCGGTAGCAATCAGCCCCAGCATTTT.